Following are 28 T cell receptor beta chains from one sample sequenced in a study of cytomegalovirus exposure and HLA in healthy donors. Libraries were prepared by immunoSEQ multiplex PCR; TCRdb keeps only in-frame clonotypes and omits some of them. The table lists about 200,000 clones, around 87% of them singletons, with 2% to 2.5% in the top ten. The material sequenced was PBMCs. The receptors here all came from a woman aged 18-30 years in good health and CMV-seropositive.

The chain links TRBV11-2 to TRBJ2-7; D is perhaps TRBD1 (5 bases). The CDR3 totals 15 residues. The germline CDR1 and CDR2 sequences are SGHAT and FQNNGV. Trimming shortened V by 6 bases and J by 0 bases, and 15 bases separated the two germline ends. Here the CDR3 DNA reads TGTGCCAGCAGGAAAATTAGGGGTAGCTCCTACGAGCAGTACTTC. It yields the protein CASRKIRGSSYEQYF.

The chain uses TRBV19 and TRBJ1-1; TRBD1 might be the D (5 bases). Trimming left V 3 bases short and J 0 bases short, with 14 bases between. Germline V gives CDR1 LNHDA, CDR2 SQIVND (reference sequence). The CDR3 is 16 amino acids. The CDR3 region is CASSIRRWGMNTEAFF. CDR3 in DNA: TGTGCCAGTAGTATCCGTCGTTGGGGCATGAACACTGAAGCTTTCTTT.

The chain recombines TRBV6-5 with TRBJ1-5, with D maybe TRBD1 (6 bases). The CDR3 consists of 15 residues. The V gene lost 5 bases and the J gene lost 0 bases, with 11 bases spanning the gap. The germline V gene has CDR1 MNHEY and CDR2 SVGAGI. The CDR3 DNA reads TGTGCCAGCAGTCGACAGGTCTATAGCAATCAGCCCCAGCATTTT. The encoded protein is CASSRQVYSNQPQHF.

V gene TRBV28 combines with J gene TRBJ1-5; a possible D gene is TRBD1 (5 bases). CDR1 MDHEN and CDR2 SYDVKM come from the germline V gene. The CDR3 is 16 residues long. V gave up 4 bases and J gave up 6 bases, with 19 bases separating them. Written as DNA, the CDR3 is TGTGCCAGCAGTTATACGGACACACCGTGGGGTCAGCCCCAGCATTTT. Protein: CASSYTDTPWGQPQHF. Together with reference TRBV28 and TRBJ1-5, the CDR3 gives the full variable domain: DVKVTQSSRYLVKRTGEKVFLECVQDMDHENMFWYRQDPGLGLRLIYFSYDVKMKEKGDIPEGYSVSREKKERFSLILESASTNQTSMYLCASSYTDTPWGQPQHFGDGTRLSIL.

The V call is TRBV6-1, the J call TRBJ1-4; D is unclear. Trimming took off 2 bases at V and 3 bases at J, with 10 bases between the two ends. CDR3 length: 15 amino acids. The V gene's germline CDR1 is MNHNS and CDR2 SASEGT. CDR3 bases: TGTGCCAGCAGTGAAACGGTGGGAGCTAATGAAAAACTGTTTTTT. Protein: CASSETVGANEKLFF.

The CDR3 region is CASSSLTSVNEQFF. The CDR3 nucleotides read TGTGCCAGCAGCTCGCTAACTAGTGTCAATGAGCAGTTCTTC. The chain has TRBV11-2 and TRBJ2-1, with a tentative D call TRBD2 (5 bases). Trimming shortened V by 4 bases and J by 6 bases, and 13 bases separated the two germline ends. The CDR3 spans 14 residues. Germline assignment: CDR1 SGHAT and CDR2 FQNNGV.

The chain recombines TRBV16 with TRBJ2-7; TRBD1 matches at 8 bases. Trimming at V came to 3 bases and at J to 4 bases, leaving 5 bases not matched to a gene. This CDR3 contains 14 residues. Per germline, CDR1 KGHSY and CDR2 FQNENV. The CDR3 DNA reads TGTGCCAGCAGCCACCCAGGGGGCTGGTACGAGCAGTACTTC. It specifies CASSHPGGWYEQYF.

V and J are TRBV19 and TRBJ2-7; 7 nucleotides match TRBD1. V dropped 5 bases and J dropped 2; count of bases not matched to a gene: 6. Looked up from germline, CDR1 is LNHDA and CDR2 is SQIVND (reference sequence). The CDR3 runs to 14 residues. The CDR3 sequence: CASSPDRRTYEQYF. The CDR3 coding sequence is TGTGCCAGTAGTCCGGACAGGCGTACCTACGAGCAGTACTTC.

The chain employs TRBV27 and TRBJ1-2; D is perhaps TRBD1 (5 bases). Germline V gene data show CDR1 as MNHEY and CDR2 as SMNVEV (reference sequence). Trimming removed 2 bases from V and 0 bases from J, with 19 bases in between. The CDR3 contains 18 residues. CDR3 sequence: CASSLRPPGGGANYGYTF. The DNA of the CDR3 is TGTGCCAGCAGTTTACGCCCCCCCGGGGGGGGAGCTAACTATGGCTACACCTTC.

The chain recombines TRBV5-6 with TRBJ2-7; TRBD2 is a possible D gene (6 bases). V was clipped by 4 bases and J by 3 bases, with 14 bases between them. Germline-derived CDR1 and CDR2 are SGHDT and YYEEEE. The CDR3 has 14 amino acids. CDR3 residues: CASSLLAAIYEQYF. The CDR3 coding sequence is TGTGCCAGCAGCCTATTAGCGGCGATCTACGAGCAGTACTTC.

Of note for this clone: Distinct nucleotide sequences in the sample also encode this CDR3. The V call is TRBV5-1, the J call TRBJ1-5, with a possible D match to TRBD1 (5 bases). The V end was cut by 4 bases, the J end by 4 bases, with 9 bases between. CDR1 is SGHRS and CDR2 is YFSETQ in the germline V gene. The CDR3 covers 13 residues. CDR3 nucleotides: TGCGCCAGCAGCCTTCAGGGAAATCAGCCCCAGCATTTT. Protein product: CASSLQGNQPQHF.

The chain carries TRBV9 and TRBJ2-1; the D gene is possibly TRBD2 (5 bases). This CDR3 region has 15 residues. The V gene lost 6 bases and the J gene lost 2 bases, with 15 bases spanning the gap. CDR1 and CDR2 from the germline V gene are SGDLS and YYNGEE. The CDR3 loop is CASKRDVGAYNEQFF. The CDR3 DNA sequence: TGTGCCAGCAAACGGGATGTTGGCGCCTACAATGAGCAGTTCTTC.

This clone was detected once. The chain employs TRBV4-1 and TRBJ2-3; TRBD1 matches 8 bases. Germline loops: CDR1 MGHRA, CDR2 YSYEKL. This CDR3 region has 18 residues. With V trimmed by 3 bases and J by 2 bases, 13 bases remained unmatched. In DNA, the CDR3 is TGCGCCAGCAGCCACCCTACGACAGGGGTGTATAACACAGATACGCAGTATTTT. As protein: CASSHPTTGVYNTDTQYF.

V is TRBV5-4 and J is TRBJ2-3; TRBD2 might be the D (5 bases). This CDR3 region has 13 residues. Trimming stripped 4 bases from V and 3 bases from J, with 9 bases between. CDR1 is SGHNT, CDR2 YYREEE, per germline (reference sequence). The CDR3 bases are TGTGCCAGCAGCCTACGGGGTACAGATACGCAGTATTTT. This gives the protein CASSLRGTDTQYF.

The CDR3 here is CASSQSRSRGTEAFF. In nucleotides, the CDR3 is TGTGCCAGCAGCCAATCAAGGAGCAGGGGAACTGAAGCTTTCTTT. This chain uses TRBV16 with TRBJ1-1, with a weak D call TRBD1 (6 bases). This CDR3 is 15 amino acids long. The V and J ends lost 0 bases and 5 bases respectively, with 13 bases between them. Germline V lookup: CDR1 KGHSY, CDR2 FQNENV.

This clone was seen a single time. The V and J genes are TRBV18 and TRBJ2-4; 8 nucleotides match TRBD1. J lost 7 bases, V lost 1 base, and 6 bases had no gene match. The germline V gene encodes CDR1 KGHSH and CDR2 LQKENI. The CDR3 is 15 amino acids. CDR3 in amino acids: CASSPLQGARNIQYF. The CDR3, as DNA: TGTGCCAGCTCACCACTTCAGGGGGCGAGGAACATTCAGTACTTC.

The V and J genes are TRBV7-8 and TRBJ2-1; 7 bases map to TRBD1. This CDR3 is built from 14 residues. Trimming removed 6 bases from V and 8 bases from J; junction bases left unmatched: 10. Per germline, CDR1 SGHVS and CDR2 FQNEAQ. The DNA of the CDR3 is TGTGCCAGCAGTTGGGACAGACCCACGGATGAGCAGTTCTTC. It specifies CASSWDRPTDEQFF.

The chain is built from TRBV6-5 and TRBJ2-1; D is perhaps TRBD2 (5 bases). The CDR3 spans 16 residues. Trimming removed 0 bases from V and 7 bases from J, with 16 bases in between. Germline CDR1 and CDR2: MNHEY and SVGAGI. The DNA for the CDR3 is TGTGCCAGCAGTTACTCAATCGGCCACCCGGGGAATGAGCAGTTCTTC. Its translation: CASSYSIGHPGNEQFF.

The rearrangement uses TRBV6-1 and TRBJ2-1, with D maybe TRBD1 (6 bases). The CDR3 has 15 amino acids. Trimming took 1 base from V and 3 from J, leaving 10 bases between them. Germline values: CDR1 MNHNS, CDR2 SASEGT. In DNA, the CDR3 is TGTGCCAGCAGTGAAGGGGAAGGGGGCTACAATGAGCAGTTCTTC. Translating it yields CASSEGEGGYNEQFF.

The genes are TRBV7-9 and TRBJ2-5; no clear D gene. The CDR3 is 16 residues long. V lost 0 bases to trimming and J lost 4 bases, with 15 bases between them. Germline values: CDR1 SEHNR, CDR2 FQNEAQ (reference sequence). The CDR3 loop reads CASSLAAGRPPETQYF. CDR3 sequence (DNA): TGTGCCAGCAGCTTAGCGGCAGGCAGGCCTCCAGAGACCCAGTACTTC.

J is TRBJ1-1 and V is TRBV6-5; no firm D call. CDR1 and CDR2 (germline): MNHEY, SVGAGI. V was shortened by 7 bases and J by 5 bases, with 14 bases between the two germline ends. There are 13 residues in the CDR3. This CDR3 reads CASNPIGETEAFF. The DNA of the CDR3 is TGTGCCAGCAACCCGATCGGGGAAACTGAAGCTTTCTTT.

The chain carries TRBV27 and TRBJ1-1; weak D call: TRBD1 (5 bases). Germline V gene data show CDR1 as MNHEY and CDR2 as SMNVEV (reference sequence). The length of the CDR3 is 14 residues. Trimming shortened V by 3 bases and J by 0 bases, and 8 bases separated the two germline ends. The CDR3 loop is CASSFGAMNTEAFF. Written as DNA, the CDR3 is TGTGCCAGCAGTTTTGGGGCCATGAACACTGAAGCTTTCTTT.

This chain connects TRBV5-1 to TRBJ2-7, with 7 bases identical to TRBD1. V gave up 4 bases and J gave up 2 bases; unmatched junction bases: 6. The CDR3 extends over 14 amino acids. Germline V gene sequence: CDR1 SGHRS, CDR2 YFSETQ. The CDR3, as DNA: TGCGCCAGCAGCCTGACCGGGACAGCCTACGAGCAGTACTTC. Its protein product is CASSLTGTAYEQYF.

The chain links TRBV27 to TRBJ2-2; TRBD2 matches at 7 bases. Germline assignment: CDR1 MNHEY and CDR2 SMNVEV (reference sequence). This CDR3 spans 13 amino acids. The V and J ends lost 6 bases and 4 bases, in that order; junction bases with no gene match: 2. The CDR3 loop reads CASRVAGTGELFF. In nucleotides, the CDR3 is TGTGCCAGCAGAGTAGCGGGCACCGGGGAGCTGTTTTTT.

The DNA for the CDR3 is TGCGCCAGCAGCCAAGACTCTTGGGGGGCCGGGGAGCTGTTTTTT. Translation: CASSQDSWGAGELFF. The chain links TRBV4-1 to TRBJ2-2; a weak D match, TRBD2 (6 bases). The CDR3 totals 15 residues. Per germline, CDR1 MGHRA and CDR2 YSYEKL. Trimming took 0 bases from V and 6 from J, leaving 11 bases between them.

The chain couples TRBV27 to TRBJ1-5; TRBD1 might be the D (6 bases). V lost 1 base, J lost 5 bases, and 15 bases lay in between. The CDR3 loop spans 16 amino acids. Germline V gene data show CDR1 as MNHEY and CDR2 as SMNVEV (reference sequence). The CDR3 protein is CASSLWSQGPHQPQHF. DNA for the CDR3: TGTGCCAGCAGTTTATGGAGCCAGGGGCCCCATCAGCCCCAGCATTTT.

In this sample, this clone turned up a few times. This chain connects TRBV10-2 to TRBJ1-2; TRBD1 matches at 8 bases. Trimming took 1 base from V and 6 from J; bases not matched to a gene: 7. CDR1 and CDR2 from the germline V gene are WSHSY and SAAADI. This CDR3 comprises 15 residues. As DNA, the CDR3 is TGCGCCAGCAGTGAGTATTCAGAGGGACAGGATGGCTACACCTTC. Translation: CASSEYSEGQDGYTF.

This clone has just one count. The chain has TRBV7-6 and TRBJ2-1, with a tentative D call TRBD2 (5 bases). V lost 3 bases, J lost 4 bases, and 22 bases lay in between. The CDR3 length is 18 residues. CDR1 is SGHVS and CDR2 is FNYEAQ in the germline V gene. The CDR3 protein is CASSLKGAAESIYNEQFF. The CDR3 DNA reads TGTGCCAGCAGCTTGAAAGGAGCGGCCGAATCCATTTACAATGAGCAGTTCTTC.